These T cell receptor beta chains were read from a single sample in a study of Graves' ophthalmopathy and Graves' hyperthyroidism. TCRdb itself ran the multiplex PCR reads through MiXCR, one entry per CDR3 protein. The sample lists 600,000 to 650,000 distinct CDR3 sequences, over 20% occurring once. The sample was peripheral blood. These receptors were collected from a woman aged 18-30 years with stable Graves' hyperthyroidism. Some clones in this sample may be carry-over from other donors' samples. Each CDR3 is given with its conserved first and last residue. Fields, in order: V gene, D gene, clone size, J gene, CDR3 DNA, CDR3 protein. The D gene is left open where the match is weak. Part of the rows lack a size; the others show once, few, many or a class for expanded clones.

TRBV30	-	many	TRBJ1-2	TGTGCCTGGAGGACTCCCGGGCAAGCTAACTATGGCTACACCTTC	CAWRTPGQANYGYTF
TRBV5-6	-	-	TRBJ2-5	TGTGCCAGCAGCCCAGAGCCCAACAGGGTTATAGAGACCCAGTACTTC	CASSPEPNRVIETQYF
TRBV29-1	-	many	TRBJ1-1	TGCAGCGTTGTCTACCCGCCGCGGAACACTGAAGCTTTCTTT	CSVVYPPRNTEAFF
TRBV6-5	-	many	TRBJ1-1	TGTGCCAGCAGTCCCGACGTCTGGAACACTGAAGCTTTCTTT	CASSPDVWNTEAFF
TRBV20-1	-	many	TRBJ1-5	TGCAGTGCTAGCTTGACAGGACATCAGCCCCAGCATTTT	CSASLTGHQPQHF
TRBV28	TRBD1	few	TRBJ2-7	TGTGCCAGCAACCTCGCGACAGGGTCGAGCTACGAGCAGTACTTC	CASNLATGSSYEQYF
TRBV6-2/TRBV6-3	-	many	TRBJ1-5	TGTGCCAGCAGCGGACAGTCCAGCAATCAGCCCCAGCATTTT	CASSGQSSNQPQHF
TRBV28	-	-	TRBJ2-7	TGTGCCAGCAGTTTGGATTCGTTCGTATCCTACGAGCAGTACTTC	CASSLDSFVSYEQYF
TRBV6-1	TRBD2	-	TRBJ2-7	TGTGCCAGTTCTAGCGGGAGATCCCTCTACGAGCAGTACTTC	CASSSGRSLYEQYF
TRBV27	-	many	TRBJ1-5	TGTGCCAGCAGTTTGGCAGGGTATCAGCCCCAGCATTTT	CASSLAGYQPQHF
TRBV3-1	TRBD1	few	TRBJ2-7	TGTGCCAGCAGCCACTCCCCACTGGGACAGGAATCCTACGAGCAGTACTTC	CASSHSPLGQESYEQYF
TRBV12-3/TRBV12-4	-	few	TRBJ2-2	TGTGCCAGCAGGAGGTCGTGGGTCCGGGGCACCGGGGAGCTGTTTTTT	CASRRSWVRGTGELFF
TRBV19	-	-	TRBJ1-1	TGTGCCAGTAGTATTTTTAAGGGGCTGGGCACTGAAGCTTTCTTT	CASSIFKGLGTEAFF
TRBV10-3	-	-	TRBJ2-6	TGTGCCATCAGTGATCAGGGTAGAGGTGGGGCCAACGTCCTGACTTTC	CAISDQGRGGANVLTF
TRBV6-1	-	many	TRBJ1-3	TGTGCCAGCACTCGCGCTTTCTCTGGAAACACCATATATTTT	CASTRAFSGNTIYF
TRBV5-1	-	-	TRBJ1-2	TGCGCCAGCAGCCACCCTCCGGGACACGCTAACTATGGCTACACCTTC	CASSHPPGHANYGYTF
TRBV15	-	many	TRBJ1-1	TGTGCCACCAGCAGAGATCGAGAGTACACTGAAGCTTTCTTT	CATSRDREYTEAFF
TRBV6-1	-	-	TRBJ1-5	TGTGCCAGCAGACTGGACCTCAAACAGCCCCAGCATTTT	CASRLDLKQPQHF
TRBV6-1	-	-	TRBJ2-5	TGTGCCAGCAGTGAACTAGCCGGGGGGACCCAGTACTTC	CASSELAGGTQYF
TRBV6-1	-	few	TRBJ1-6	TGTGCCAGCAGCCCTCGACATCGACGCTCCTATAATTCACCCCTCCACTTT	CASSPRHRRSYNSPLHF